Below, one T cell receptor beta chain is given with its context. It lacks a known antigen. The record has no base qualities; no much larger clone is one base away. Systemically healthy Caucasian individuals from Russia, 35 to 50 in total and aged about 6 to 95 years, were included as donors. Each donor gave ten milliliters of peripheral blood, drawn into EDTA-treated Vacutainer tubes. Ficoll-Paque density-gradient centrifugation was used to isolate PBMCs, with at least 6 million obtained per sample. Total RNA was extracted from PBMCs with Trizol reagent, with at least 6 micrograms obtained per sample. Naive CD45RAhigh/CD27high T cell percentages were measured by flow cytometry on a PBMC aliquot from every donor. Libraries were built with 5' RACE. The listed sequencing device is Illumina HiSeq 2500. A second PCR of about 6 to 12 cycles was run with a J-beta primer mix and a sample-barcoded 5' primer. Each TCR beta cDNA molecule received a unique molecular identifier from a template-switch 5' adaptor carrying 12 random nucleotides. Each sample yielded at least 3 million CDR3-containing paired-end reads. All of the RNA was converted into first-strand cDNA using the Mint cDNA synthesis kit, with a TRBC-specific oligonucleotide serving as the primer. All cDNA was treated with uracil-DNA glycosylase and then went through a first 18-cycle PCR with the universal primers M1SS and BC2_uni_R. Regarding the original processing steps: For normalization, 1 million high-quality reads were randomly selected from each sample, with every read carrying a distinct molecular identifier. Reads sharing molecular identifiers were discarded rather than binned into consensus sequences. MiTCR, with a Q25 quality threshold and the strictest error-elimination algorithm, was used for CDR3 identification, clonotype clustering and error correction. A nonparametric unseen species model with Euler transformation was used to estimate lower-bound total TCR beta diversity. TCRdb handled the public reads itself, with Q25 trimming in fastp and clone calling in MiXCR, and kept productive beta chains. Each CDR3 protein appears once, grouped with its most common genes and DNA. The V and J calls were determined by TCRdb, not by the authors. The sample table lists around 1,000,000 distinct CDR3 sequences, about 25% of them with a count of one. In total, the top ten clones hold approximately 0.71% of the sample.

The data were obtained in a study of blood T cells in healthy people across ages (dated by TCRdb to the mid-2010s). The study in broad terms: In model experiments, template switching captured about one uniquely barcoded TCR beta cDNA molecule for every two T cells. The donors were divided into four age groups: young (average approximately 17 years), middle-aged (approximately 42), aged (under 70) and long-lived (nearly 85). Using deep sequencing normalized with unique cDNA molecular identifiers, the study measured how TCR beta repertoire diversity changes with age. Two additional independent replicas of 1 million unique cDNA reads from the same blood draw were analyzed for two donors (one aged 18 to 30 and one aged 80 or older).

CDR1 and CDR2 (DFQATT, SNEGSKA) derive from the germline V gene (reference sequence). The CDR3 contains 15 residues, cysteine and phenylalanine counted. The entry retains the CDR3 DNA only, 45 bases that are in frame from base 1. V lost 0 bases and J lost 3 bases, and the count of bases not matched to a germline gene is 7. On the study overall, not on this receptor specifically: Donor CMV infection status was unknown, potentially confounding age-related changes in expanded clonotypes. The percentage of naive T cells measured by flow cytometry correlated strongly with observed TCR beta diversity. Observed TCR beta diversity per million T cells fell roughly linearly with age, and a significant reduction was already apparent by age roughly 40. Compared with the aged group, more naive CD4+ T cells, fewer expanded clones and increased TCR diversity were shown by the long-lived group, suggesting age selection. Estimates of total diversity from one million sequenced T cells were regarded as lower bounds and underestimates. Because profiling used bulk unsorted PBMCs, naive and antigen-experienced compartments could not be compared conclusively.

The data were also submitted as part of a second study, on T cells of mothers and their children. The second study, in turn, reports: Nine systemically healthy Caucasian individuals served as donors, namely three mothers together with their six children. cDNA synthesis consumed the entire amount of extracted RNA, loaded at approximately 1.6 ug RNA in each 15 ul reaction. In the second PCR, the M1S primer introduced both the sample barcodes and 2-4 random nucleotides. Each mother yielded over 8.5 million TCR beta CDR3 reads and each child 2.5 million to 3 million reads. Thymic selection shapes the output of TCR recombination in a similar way in related and unrelated pairs, and inherited differences have a minor effect. Normalized repertoire overlap was always slightly but never significantly higher in related than unrelated mother-child pairs. Persistent microchimeric T cell clones were not detected, at a sensitivity of about 100 clones per million clonotypes. In the study, deep NGS was used to compare the TCR beta repertoires of mothers and children, and features distinguishing related mother-child pairs from unrelated individuals were sought. On average, the children were approximately 11 +/- 4 years old, while the mothers were about 40 +/- 4 years old. Libraries were sequenced on Illumina HiSeq 2000 with 100+100 nt paired-end reads after adapter ligation with NEBNext reagents. To avoid cross-contamination, the mother libraries and the child libraries were prepared a month apart and sequenced in separate runs. For each donor, between roughly 500,000 and 2,100,000 distinct TCR beta clonotypes were identified. Naive TCR beta clonotypes were estimated from low-frequency clonotypes matched to each donor's FACS-determined naive share, without sorting.

The clonotype comes from a girl aged 2 to 10 in good health. The sequenced material came from blood. Recombination connected TRBV20-1 to TRBJ2-7; 8 central nucleotides agree with TRBD2. The CDR3 protein sequence reads: CSARDFREGIYEQYF. The DNA sequence is as follows: TGCAGTGCTAGAGATTTCCGGGAGGGCATCTACGAGCAGTACTTC.